The present T cell receptor (beta chain) was sequenced within a study of blood T cell repertoires in COVID-19. In the study's own analysis: Reference gene primer amplification in the assay estimated nucleated cell counts. TCRdb's copy holds only in-frame clones and misses some; the assay was immunoSEQ multiplex PCR. From that table come the V and J calls and clone size; the DNA was used to work out D and trimming. This repertoire shows fewer than 45,000 clones, over 90% found once; its top ten account for roughly 42%. The CDR3 loop spans 14 amino acids. Germline V gene lookup returns CDR1 SGHNT and CDR2 YENEEA. V shed 3 bases, J shed 0 bases, and the junction held 2 bases outside the gene matches.

Sequenced material: peripheral blood. This TCR derives from a man aged 60 to 69 with active or convalescent COVID-19. This chain joins TRBV11-3 and TRBJ2-7, with 7 bases fitting TRBD1. The CDR3 loop is CASSFGQASYEQYF. CDR3 DNA: TGTGCCAGCAGCTTCGGACAGGCCTCCTACGAGCAGTACTTC.